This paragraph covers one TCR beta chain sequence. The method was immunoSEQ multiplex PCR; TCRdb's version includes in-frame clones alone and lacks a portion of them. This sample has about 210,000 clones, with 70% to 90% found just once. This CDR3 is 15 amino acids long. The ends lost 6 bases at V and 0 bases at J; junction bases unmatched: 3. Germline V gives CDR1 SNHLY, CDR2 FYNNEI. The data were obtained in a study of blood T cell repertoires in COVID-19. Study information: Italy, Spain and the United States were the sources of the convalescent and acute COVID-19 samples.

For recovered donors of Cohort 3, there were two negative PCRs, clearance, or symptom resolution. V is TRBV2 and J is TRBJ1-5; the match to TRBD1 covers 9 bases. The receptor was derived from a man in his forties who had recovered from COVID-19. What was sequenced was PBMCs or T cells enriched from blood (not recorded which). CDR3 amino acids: CASRRTGDSNQPQHF. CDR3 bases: TGTGCCAGCAGACGGACAGGGGATAGCAATCAGCCCCAGCATTTT.